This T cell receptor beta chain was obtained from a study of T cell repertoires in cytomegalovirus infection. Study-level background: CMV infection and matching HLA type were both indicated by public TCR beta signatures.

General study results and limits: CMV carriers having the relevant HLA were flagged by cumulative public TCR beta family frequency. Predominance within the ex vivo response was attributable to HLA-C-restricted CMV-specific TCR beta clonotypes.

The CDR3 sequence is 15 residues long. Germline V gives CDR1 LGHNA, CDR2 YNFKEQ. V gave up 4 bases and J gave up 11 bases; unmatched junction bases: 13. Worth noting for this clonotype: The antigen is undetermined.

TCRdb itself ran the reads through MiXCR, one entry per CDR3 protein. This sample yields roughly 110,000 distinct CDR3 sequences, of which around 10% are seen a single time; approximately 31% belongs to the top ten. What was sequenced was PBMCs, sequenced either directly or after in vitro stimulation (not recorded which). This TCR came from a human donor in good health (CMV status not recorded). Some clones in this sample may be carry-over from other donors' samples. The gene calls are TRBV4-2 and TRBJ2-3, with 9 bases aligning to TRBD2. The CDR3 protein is CASSLGSSGNAWQYF. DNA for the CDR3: TGTGCCAGCAGCCTTGGGTCTAGCGGGAATGCGTGGCAGTATTTT.